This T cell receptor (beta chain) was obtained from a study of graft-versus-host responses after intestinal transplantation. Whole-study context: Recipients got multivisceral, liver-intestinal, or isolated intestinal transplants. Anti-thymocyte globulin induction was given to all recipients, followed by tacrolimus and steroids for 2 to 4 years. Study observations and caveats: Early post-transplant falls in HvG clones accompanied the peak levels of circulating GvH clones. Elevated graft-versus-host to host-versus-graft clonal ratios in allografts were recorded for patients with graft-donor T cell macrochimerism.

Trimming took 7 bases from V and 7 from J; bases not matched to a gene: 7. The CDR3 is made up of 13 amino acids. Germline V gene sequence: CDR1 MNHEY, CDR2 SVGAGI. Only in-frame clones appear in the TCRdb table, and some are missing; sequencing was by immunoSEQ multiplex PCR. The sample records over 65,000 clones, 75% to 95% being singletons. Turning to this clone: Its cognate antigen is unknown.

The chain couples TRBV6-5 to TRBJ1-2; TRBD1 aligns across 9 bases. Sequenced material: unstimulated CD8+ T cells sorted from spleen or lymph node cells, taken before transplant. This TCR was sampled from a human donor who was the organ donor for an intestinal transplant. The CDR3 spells CASKRTGVSGYTF. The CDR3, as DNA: TGTGCCAGCAAAAGGACAGGGGTCTCTGGCTACACCTTC.